A single sample gave rise to the 19 T cell receptor beta chains below, sequenced in a study of cytomegalovirus exposure and HLA in healthy donors listed by TCRdb under 2017. Library prep was done by the immunoSEQ multiplex PCR assay. For the multiplex PCR, a mixture combining 60 forward primers for TCR Vbeta segments and 13 reverse primers for TCR Jbeta segments was used. The table was pulled from immuneACCESS by TCRdb, which kept in-frame rearrangements only. Such tables lose some clones; where checked, under half of the loss comes from unresolved V genes, and the rest has no known cause. This sample gives 120,000 or so clones in total; 15% to 20% of them show up just once. The top ten hold approximately 2.6% of the sample. Sequenced: PBMCs. The receptors were sampled from a female donor in good health and CMV-seropositive.

The chain couples TRBV15 to TRBJ1-3; D is perhaps TRBD1 (6 bases). Germline V gene data show CDR1 as LNHNV and CDR2 as YYDKDF (reference sequence). The CDR3 runs to 14 residues. V was trimmed by 3 bases and J by 4 bases, leaving 10 bases between them. CDR3 in amino acids: CATSRNRAGNTIYF. In DNA form, the CDR3 reads TGTGCCACCAGCAGGAACAGGGCCGGAAACACCATATATTTT.

This clone was found a few times. The V and J genes are TRBV6-5 and TRBJ1-2; the match to TRBD1 covers 9 bases. CDR3 length equals 14 residues. After removal of 5 bases from V and 7 bases from J, the junction contained 8 bases not matched to a gene. Germline V lookup: CDR1 MNHEY, CDR2 SVGAGI. The CDR3 region has the DNA TGTGCCAGCAGTCAGGGACAGGGTCTTGGTGGCTACACCTTC. It encodes CASSQGQGLGGYTF.

The chain couples TRBV30 to TRBJ1-6; D remains unclear. The length of the CDR3 is 15 residues. The germline V gene encodes CDR1 GTSNPN and CDR2 SVGIG (reference sequence). Trimming shortened V by 2 bases and J by 0 bases, and 8 bases separated the two germline ends. The CDR3 region has the DNA TGTGCCTGGAGTCGTCGGAGCTCCTATAATTCACCCCTCCACTTT. Translated, it gives CAWSRRSSYNSPLHF.

The chain carries TRBV11-2 and TRBJ2-7; D perhaps matches TRBD2 (5 bases). This CDR3 comprises 13 residues. Germline loops: CDR1 SGHAT, CDR2 FQNNGV. V lost 4 bases, J lost 2 bases, and 9 bases lay in between. CDR3 sequence: CASSSRVPYEQYF. CDR3 coding DNA: TGTGCCAGCAGCTCGAGGGTTCCCTACGAGCAGTACTTC.

V is TRBV7-9 and J is TRBJ2-3; no reliable D call. Germline V gene lookup returns CDR1 SEHNR and CDR2 FQNEAQ (reference sequence). V was pared by 1 base and J by 0 bases, with 8 bases between. This CDR3 comprises 15 residues. The CDR3 region has the DNA TGTGCCAGCAGCTTAGGAGGCGATAGCACAGATACGCAGTATTTT. Amino acids: CASSLGGDSTDTQYF.

This clone was observed a handful of times. The chain links TRBV28 to TRBJ2-5; D gene unclear. Germline lookup yields CDR1 MDHEN and CDR2 SYDVKM. The ends were cut back, 8 bases at V and 0 bases at J, with 16 bases in the middle. The CDR3 has 15 residues. The DNA of the CDR3 is TGTGCCAGCTGTGGGCCAAGCTGGGACCAAGAGACCCAGTACTTC. Translating it yields CASCGPSWDQETQYF. Full variable domain (remainder filled in from reference TRBV28 and TRBJ2-5): DVKVTQSSRYLVKRTGEKVFLECVQDMDHENMFWYRQDPGLGLRLIYFSYDVKMKEKGDIPEGYSVSREKKERFSLILESASTNQTSMYLCASCGPSWDQETQYFGPGTRLLVL.

The chain combines TRBV18 with TRBJ1-5; possible D gene TRBD1, 5 bases. CDR1 is KGHSH, CDR2 LQKENI, per germline. The CDR3 contains 15 residues. V lost 4 bases to trimming and J lost 0 bases, with 10 bases between them. The CDR3 sequence: CASSQGRVSNQPQHF. The CDR3, as DNA: TGTGCCAGCTCACAGGGCAGGGTTAGCAATCAGCCCCAGCATTTT.

The chain joins TRBV6-1 to TRBJ2-2, with D hard to call. V was shortened by 8 bases and J by 2 bases, with 9 bases between the two germline ends. The CDR3 contains 13 residues. CDR1 and CDR2 from the germline V gene are MNHNS and SASEGT. CDR3 sequence (DNA): TGTGCCAGCGAGGTGTCAAACACCGGGGAGCTGTTTTTT. It codes for CASEVSNTGELFF.

This clone was seen only a few times. The chain recombines TRBV5-3 with TRBJ1-5; the match to TRBD1 covers 9 bases. TRBV5-3 counts as an open reading frame of uncertain function. Trimming cost V 0 bases and J 5 bases; bases outside gene matches: 12. The CDR3 sequence is 18 residues long. This CDR3 is CARSLEDPGDREDQPQHF. CDR3 nucleotides: TGTGCCAGAAGCTTGGAGGACCCAGGGGACAGGGAAGATCAGCCCCAGCATTTT.

This clone was observed a few times. The rearrangement links TRBV29-1 to TRBJ2-1, with D perhaps TRBD2 (7 bases). Germline CDR1 reads SQVTM; CDR2 reads ANQGSEA. The CDR3 has 17 amino acids. Trimming removed 6 bases at V and 3 bases at J, with 24 bases between. CDR3 sequence: CSVLTVGGRKVYNEQFF. The CDR3, as DNA: TGCAGCGTCCTAACCGTCGGGGGGCGAAAGGTCTACAATGAGCAGTTCTTC.

This chain uses TRBV5-1 with TRBJ2-1, with a tentative D call TRBD1 (6 bases). Germline V gene lookup returns CDR1 SGHRS and CDR2 YFSETQ. The CDR3 is made up of 15 amino acids. V was pared by 0 bases and J by 4 bases, with 11 bases between. CDR3 loop: CASSLDRVSYNEQFF. The CDR3 DNA reads as TGCGCCAGCAGCTTGGACAGGGTATCGTACAATGAGCAGTTCTTC. Full variable domain (remainder filled in from reference TRBV5-1 and TRBJ2-1): KAGVTQTPRYLIKTRGQQVTLSCSPISGHRSVSWYQQTPGQGLQFLFEYFSETQRNKGNFPGRFSGRQFSNSRSEMNVSTLELGDSALYLCASSLDRVSYNEQFFGPGTRLTVL.

The CDR3 coding sequence is TGCGCCAGCAGCCAAATACCAGGGGGGTACGAGCAGTACTTC. Residues: CASSQIPGGYEQYF. This chain links TRBV4-1 with TRBJ2-7, with D possibly matching TRBD1 (7 bases). V was cut by 2 bases and J by 4 bases, with 12 bases left in between. Germline loops: CDR1 MGHRA, CDR2 YSYEKL. The CDR3 is made up of 14 amino acids.

This chain uses TRBV7-8 with TRBJ2-7, with TRBD2 identical over 15 bases. CDR1 is SGHVS, CDR2 FQNEAQ, per germline. V dropped 8 bases and J dropped 3; count of bases not matched to a gene: 5. The CDR3 totals 15 residues. The CDR3 region has the DNA TGTGCCAGCGCTCCGGGACTAGCGGGAGGCTACGAGCAGTACTTC. Protein sequence: CASAPGLAGGYEQYF.

The chain has TRBV19 and TRBJ2-7; 10 positions agree with TRBD1. V lost 4 bases to trimming and J lost 6 bases; unmatched junction nucleotides: 9. Germline CDR1 LNHDA, CDR2 SQIVND (reference sequence). This CDR3 is 15 amino acids long. The CDR3 protein is CASSTTGTGDSEQYF. CDR3 in DNA: TGTGCCAGTAGTACAACCGGGACAGGGGATAGCGAGCAGTACTTC.

This clone was seen a handful of times. The V gene is TRBV11-1, the J gene TRBJ2-7, with TRBD2 matching over 12 bases. CDR1 and CDR2 (germline): SGHAT, FQDESV (reference sequence). With 5 bases clipped from V and 3 bases from J, the junction kept 8 bases outside the gene matches. This CDR3 has 16 amino acids. The CDR3 protein is CASSPRTSGNNYEQYF. In DNA form, the CDR3 reads TGTGCCAGCAGCCCTCGGACTAGCGGGAATAACTACGAGCAGTACTTC. The variable domain in full, with the rest retrieved from reference TRBV11-1 and TRBJ2-7, is EAEVAQSPRYKITEKSQAVAFWCDPISGHATLYWYRQILGQGPELLVQFQDESVVDDSQLPKDRFSAERLKGVDSTLKIQPAELGDSAMYLCASSPRTSGNNYEQYFGPGTRLTVT.

The chain couples TRBV4-3 to TRBJ1-2; D not certain. Between the trimmed V and J ends, which lost 0 bases and 1 base, there was a span of 6 bases. This CDR3 is 14 amino acids long. From germline, CDR1 is LGHNA and CDR2 YSLEER. The CDR3 DNA sequence: TGCGCCAGCAGCCAAGACAGAAGTAACTATGGCTACACCTTC. Translated, it gives CASSQDRSNYGYTF.

This clone was counted only a few times. The chain recombines TRBV5-1 with TRBJ1-5, with D unresolved. This CDR3 has 14 residues. Germline CDR1 and CDR2: SGHRS and YFSETQ. Deletions cut 0 bases from V and 4 bases from J, with 8 bases between. CDR3 residues: CASSLGGGNQPQHF. The CDR3 bases are TGCGCCAGCAGCTTGGGAGGAGGGAATCAGCCCCAGCATTTT.

V is TRBV29-1 and J is TRBJ1-4; the match to TRBD1 covers 8 bases. The CDR3 loop spans 12 amino acids. From germline, CDR1 is SQVTM and CDR2 ANQGSEA. The CDR3 is CRVMDRDEKLFF. CDR3 nucleotides: TGCAGAGTGATGGACAGGGATGAAAAACTGTTTTTT. Together with reference TRBV29-1 and TRBJ1-4, the CDR3 gives the full variable domain: SAVISQKPSRDICQRGTSLTIQCQVDSQVTMMFWYRQQPGQSLTLIATANQGSEATYESGFVIDKFPISRPNLTFSTLTVSNMSPEDSSIYLCRVMDRDEKLFFGSGTQLSVL.

This clone appeared a few times. The V and J genes are TRBV7-2 and TRBJ2-7; 7 bases match TRBD2. V dropped 0 bases and J dropped 0; count of bases not matched to a gene: 5. CDR1 SGHTA and CDR2 FQGNSA come from the germline V gene. The CDR3 runs 16 residues. In DNA form, the CDR3 reads TGTGCCAGCAGCTTAGCGCCACTAGCGATCTCCTACGAGCAGTACTTC. Translated, it gives CASSLAPLAISYEQYF.